This T cell receptor (beta chain) was sequenced for a study of blood T cell repertoires in COVID-19. The overall study: Donors in the United States, Italy and Spain gave samples during acute or convalescent COVID-19. T cells, B-cell-depleted T cells, or PBMCs supplied cDNA or gDNA.

The CDR3 has 14 residues. Trimming removed 6 bases from V and 4 bases from J; junction bases left unmatched: 4. The V gene's germline CDR1 is SGHTA and CDR2 FQGNSA. Authors' data handling: Using reference gene primer amplification, nucleated cell counts were estimated. The repertoire was sequenced with immunoSEQ multiplex PCR; TCRdb's copy has only in-frame clones and lacks some. The V and J calls and clone size come from that table; D and trimming were worked out from the DNA. The table lists tens of thousands of clones, around 84% of them singletons. The chain couples TRBV7-2 to TRBJ2-1; 9 positions agree with TRBD2. This TCR came from a woman aged 80 or over with acute or convalescent COVID-19. Sequencing was performed on peripheral blood. CDR3 amino acids: CASSRLADYNEQFF. In DNA, the CDR3 is TGTGCCAGCAGTCGACTAGCGGATTACAATGAGCAGTTCTTC.